This is a list of T cell receptor beta chains from one sample in a study of blood T cell repertoires in COVID-19. Method: immunoSEQ multiplex PCR; TCRdb's copy keeps in-frame clones and lacks some. This sample yields 180,000 or so clones, of which about 83% are seen a single time; roughly 18% belongs to the top ten. Specimen: peripheral blood. These TCRs come from a person between 65 and 79 years old with COVID-19, enrolled during active disease. Both conserved end residues are part of each CDR3. A D gene is named only where the DNA matches it firmly. Some rows mark clone size as missing; the rest say once, few, many or name a class of expanded clone.

V	J	D	size	CDR3	DNA
TRBV2	TRBJ2-5	TRBD1	.	CASRREGTAVQETQYF	TGTGCCAGCAGGCGTGAAGGGACAGCCGTTCAAGAGACCCAGTACTTC
TRBV7-2	TRBJ2-7	TRBD2	few	CASSQFVASGSLIGYEQYF	TGTGCCAGCTCGCAATTTGTAGCTAGCGGGAGTTTGATCGGATACGAGCAGTACTTC
TRBV28	TRBJ1-5	.	.	CASSLYQGSNQPQHF	TGTGCCAGCAGTTTATACCAGGGGAGCAATCAGCCCCAGCATTTT
TRBV7-3	TRBJ2-2	.	.	CASSQGTGELFF	TGTGCCAGCAGCCAGGGTACCGGGGAGCTGTTTTTT
TRBV7-9	TRBJ1-4	.	.	CASSSDGGNEKLFF	TGTGCCAGCAGCAGCGACGGAGGAAATGAAAAACTGTTTTTT
TRBV4-1	TRBJ2-2	TRBD2	.	CASSQESRTSGRPGTGELFF	TGCGCCAGCAGCCAAGAGTCCAGGACTAGCGGGAGACCGGGAACCGGGGAGCTGTTTTTT
TRBV7-9	TRBJ2-1	TRBD2	.	CASSLAGGDYNEQFF	TGTGCCAGCAGCTTGGCGGGGGGCGACTACAATGAGCAGTTCTTC
TRBV7-9	TRBJ2-1	.	.	CASSLTPGLYNEQFF	TGTGCCAGCAGCCTGACCCCGGGACTCTACAATGAGCAGTTCTTC
TRBV23-1	TRBJ2-1	.	.	CASSHPSTGKAPYNEQFF	TGCGCCAGCAGTCACCCTTCGACAGGCAAAGCACCCTACAATGAGCAGTTCTTC
TRBV23-1	TRBJ2-7	.	.	CARPGFGEGDEQYF	TGCGCCAGACCCGGTTTTGGGGAAGGGGATGAGCAGTACTTC
TRBV21-1	TRBJ2-3	.	once	CASRPTGSTDTQYF	TGTGCCAGCAGGCCGACAGGGAGCACAGATACGCAGTATTTT
TRBV7-3	TRBJ1-2	.	once	CASSANREGYGYTF	TGTGCCAGCAGCGCGAACAGGGAGGGCTATGGCTACACCTTC
TRBV7-2	TRBJ2-5	TRBD2	.	CASSFSGQETQYF	TGTGCCAGCAGCTTTAGCGGGCAAGAGACCCAGTACTTC
TRBV7-9	TRBJ2-7	.	once	CASSSTGSYEQYF	TGTGCCAGCAGCTCTACAGGGTCCTACGAGCAGTACTTC
TRBV27	TRBJ1-6	.	once	CASSLLGGAHSPLHF	TGTGCCAGCAGTTTATTAGGGGGGGCGCATTCACCCCTCCACTTT
TRBV7-8	TRBJ2-2	.	.	CASSLLRGASTGELFF	TGTGCCAGCAGCTTACTTCGGGGGGCAAGCACCGGGGAGCTGTTTTTT
TRBV15	TRBJ2-3	TRBD2	.	CATSRPGRLAAGTQYF	TGTGCCACCAGCAGACCTGGGAGACTAGCGGCTGGAACGCAGTATTTT
TRBV6-5	TRBJ2-3	.	.	CASRRGDTQYF	TGTGCCAGCCGTCGGGGGGATACGCAGTATTTT
TRBV5-1	TRBJ1-4	.	.	CASSSGGEKLFF	TGCGCCAGCAGCAGTGGAGGTGAAAAACTGTTTTTT
TRBV28	TRBJ1-5	.	.	CASSLGHSNQPQHF	TGTGCCAGCAGTTTAGGGCATAGCAATCAGCCCCAGCATTTT
TRBV18	TRBJ1-3	TRBD1	.	CASSPQGARNSGNTIYF	TGTGCCAGCTCACCACAGGGGGCGAGGAACTCTGGAAACACCATATATTTT
TRBV3-1/TRBV3-2	TRBJ2-5	TRBD1	.	CASSLRTGRETQYF	TGTGCCAGCAGCCTCCGGACAGGCCGGGAGACCCAGTACTTC
TRBV30	TRBJ1-6	.	.	CAWGDRLGSPLHF	TGTGCCTGGGGCGACAGGCTGGGTTCACCCCTCCACTTT
TRBV5-4	TRBJ2-2	TRBD1	.	CASSYWTGHGGELFF	TGTGCCAGCAGCTATTGGACAGGCCACGGTGGGGAGCTGTTTTTT
TRBV28	TRBJ2-7	.	.	CASSVVYEQYF	TGTGCCAGCAGCGTAGTCTACGAGCAGTACTTC
TRBV11-2	TRBJ2-2	TRBD2	.	CASSLVTGGPAGELFF	TGTGCCAGCAGCTTAGTGACGGGAGGGCCAGCCGGGGAGCTGTTTTTT
TRBV6-5	TRBJ1-4	.	.	CASSRTGVNEKLFF	TGTGCCAGCAGTCGGACGGGGGTCAATGAAAAACTGTTTTTT